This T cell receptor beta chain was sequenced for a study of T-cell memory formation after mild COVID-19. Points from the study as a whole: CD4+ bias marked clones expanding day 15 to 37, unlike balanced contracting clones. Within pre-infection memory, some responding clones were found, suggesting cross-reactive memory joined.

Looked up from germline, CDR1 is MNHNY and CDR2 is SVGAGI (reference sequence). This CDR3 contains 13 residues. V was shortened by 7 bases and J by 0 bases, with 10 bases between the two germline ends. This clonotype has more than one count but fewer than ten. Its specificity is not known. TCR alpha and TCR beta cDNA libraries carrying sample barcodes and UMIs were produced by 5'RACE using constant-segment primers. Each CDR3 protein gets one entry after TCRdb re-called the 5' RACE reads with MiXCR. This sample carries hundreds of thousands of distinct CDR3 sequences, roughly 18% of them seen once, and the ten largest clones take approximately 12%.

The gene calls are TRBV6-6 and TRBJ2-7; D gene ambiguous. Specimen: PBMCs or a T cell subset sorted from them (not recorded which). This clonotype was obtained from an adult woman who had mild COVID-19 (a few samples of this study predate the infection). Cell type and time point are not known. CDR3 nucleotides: TGTGCCAGCACTCGGGCCCTCTCCTACGAGCAGTACTTC. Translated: CASTRALSYEQYF.